Listed below are T cell receptor beta chains from one sample, sequenced in a study of blood T cells in healthy people across ages. TCRdb redid the calling of the 5' RACE reads with MiXCR, one entry per CDR3 protein. In the table there are more than 750,000 distinct CDR3 sequences, approximately 32% of which are singletons. These sequences were also reported in another study, on T cells of mothers and their children.

Specimen: blood. The source of these receptors is a middle-aged woman in good health. Both conserved end residues are part of each CDR3. Fields, in order: V gene, clone size, J gene, D gene, CDR3 DNA, CDR3 protein. A D gene is named only where the DNA matches it firmly. A clone size is listed for some rows: how often the clone was seen (once, few, many), or a class if it is expanded.

>TRBV7-9|once|TRBJ2-7|-
TGTACCAGCAGCCCTCAAAGTTTCTACGAGCAGTACTTC
CTSSPQSFYEQYF
>TRBV21-1|-|TRBJ1-6|-
TGTGCCAGCAGCAAAGATAACAGCTCCTATAATTCACCCCTCCACTTT
CASSKDNSSYNSPLHF
>TRBV7-8|few|TRBJ2-7|-
TGTGCCTCACGGGGTCGGGCCACCTACGAGCAGTACTTC
CASRGRATYEQYF
>TRBV28|once|TRBJ1-6|TRBD1
TGTGCCAGCAGTTTACGAACCCCCGGGACAGGGCATTCACCCCTCCACTTT
CASSLRTPGTGHSPLHF
>TRBV7-8|few|TRBJ1-4|-
TGTGCCAGCAGTCTTTCTTGGGGGACTAATGAAAAACTGTTTTTT
CASSLSWGTNEKLFF
>TRBV6-6|-|TRBJ2-3|-
TGTGCCAGCACCGCGACCCCCGGGGCCGAAGATACGCAGTATTTT
CASTATPGAEDTQYF
>TRBV6-5|many|TRBJ2-7|TRBD2
TGTGCCAGCAGTCGCGGATGGGGGGGAGACGCCTACGAGCAGTACTTC
CASSRGWGGDAYEQYF
>TRBV12-3/TRBV12-4|-|TRBJ1-2|-
TGTGCCAGCAGCTTAATAAGGGGGAGCGGCTACACCTTC
CASSLIRGSGYTF
>TRBV7-2|-|TRBJ2-7|TRBD2
TGTGCCAGCAAAGGTAGCGGGAGGGCCTTGAACGAGCAGTACTTC
CASKGSGRALNEQYF
>TRBV7-2|-|TRBJ2-3|TRBD1
TGTGCCAGCAGGTTGAGACAGGGGCCCACAGATACGCAGTATTTT
CASRLRQGPTDTQYF
>TRBV7-9|few|TRBJ2-1|-
TGTGCCAGCAGCCTCCCAACGAGGGGCCTCGCCGATGAGCAGTTCTTC
CASSLPTRGLADEQFF
>TRBV27|-|TRBJ1-4|-
TGTGCCAGCAGTTTACTGAGGGGCGGAGGCGAAAAACTGTTTTTT
CASSLLRGGGEKLFF
>TRBV29-1|-|TRBJ2-5|-
TGCAGCGTGTTTAGCTACCAAGAGACCCAGTACTTC
CSVFSYQETQYF
>TRBV7-2|few|TRBJ2-1|TRBD2
TGTGCCAGCAGCCCTATAGCGGGGGCGCCCGCTGAGCAGTTCTTC
CASSPIAGAPAEQFF
>TRBV6-2/TRBV6-3|many|TRBJ2-1|-
TGTGCCAGCAGGTCGGGGGGCTACCTCGAGCAGTTCTTC
CASRSGGYLEQFF
>TRBV4-3|-|TRBJ2-7|TRBD2
TGCGCCAGCAGCCAAGATCTAATCCCTGCTAGCGGGGGGTCTAGCTCCTACAATGAGCAGTACTTC
CASSQDLIPASGGSSSYNEQYF
>TRBV12-3/TRBV12-4|-|TRBJ2-5|TRBD1
TGTGCCAGCAGTTTAGGGGACAGTCAGACCCAGTACTTC
CASSLGDSQTQYF
>TRBV5-5|many|TRBJ2-5|-
TGTGCCAGCAGCCCGACTGATCCCTTCCAAGAGACCCAGTACTTC
CASSPTDPFQETQYF
>TRBV5-5|many|TRBJ1-2|TRBD1
TGTGCCAGCAGCTTCTACAGGGGGGAAGACTATGGCTACACCTTC
CASSFYRGEDYGYTF
>TRBV20-1|-|TRBJ2-7|TRBD1
TGCAGTGCTAGAGCCGCGGACAGGGGGTCCTACGAGCAGTACTTC
CSARAADRGSYEQYF
>TRBV20-1|once|TRBJ2-5|-
TGCAGTACTAGGAGTAGAACAGCCCAAGAGACCCAGTACTTC
CSTRSRTAQETQYF
>TRBV7-9|few|TRBJ2-5|-
TGTGCCAGCAGCTCCCTGAGTAATGAGCAGTACTTC
CASSSLSNEQYF
>TRBV30|few|TRBJ2-1|-
TGTGCCTGGAGTGACGGGCACAATGAGCAGTTCTTC
CAWSDGHNEQFF
>TRBV20-1|-|TRBJ2-1|TRBD1
TGCAGTGCTAGGGGACAGGTGATCTCCTACAATGAGCAGGTCTTC
CSARGQVISYNEQVF
>TRBV18|-|TRBJ2-1|TRBD1
TGTGCCAGCTCACTGGGACAGGACTCCTACAATGAGCAGTTCTTC
CASSLGQDSYNEQFF
>TRBV5-6|-|TRBJ2-1|-
TGTGCCAGCAGCCGGACTGGAACGGGAGTGAACAATGAGCAGTTCTTC
CASSRTGTGVNNEQFF
>TRBV27|few|TRBJ1-2|-
TGTGCCAGCAGCCAGGGCCCAGGCAATGGCTACACCTTC
CASSQGPGNGYTF
>TRBV28|-|TRBJ2-5|-
TGTGCCAGCAGGGATTTCCGTGGCCCGGAGACCCAGTACTTC
CASRDFRGPETQYF
>TRBV14|many|TRBJ2-7|-
TGTGCCAGCAGCCCCACCCTAGGATCCTACGAGCAGTACTTC
CASSPTLGSYEQYF
>TRBV6-5|few|TRBJ1-2|TRBD1
TGTGCCAGCAGTTCGGACAGGCGGGACGGCTACACCTTC
CASSSDRRDGYTF